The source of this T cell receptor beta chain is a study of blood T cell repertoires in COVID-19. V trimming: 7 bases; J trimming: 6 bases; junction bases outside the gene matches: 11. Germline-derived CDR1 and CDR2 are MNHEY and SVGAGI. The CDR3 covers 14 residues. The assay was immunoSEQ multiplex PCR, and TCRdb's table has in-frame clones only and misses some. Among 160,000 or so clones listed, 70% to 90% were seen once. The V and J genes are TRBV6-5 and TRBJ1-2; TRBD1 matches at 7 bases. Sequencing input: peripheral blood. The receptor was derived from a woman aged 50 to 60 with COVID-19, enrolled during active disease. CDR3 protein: CASTNLDRVDGYTF. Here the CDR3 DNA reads TGTGCCAGCACCAACCTTGACAGGGTTGATGGCTACACCTTC.